This passage covers 9 T cell receptor beta chains from one sample sequenced in a study of T cell repertoires in cytomegalovirus infection. TCRdb analysed the reads with MiXCR anew, one entry per CDR3 protein. The sample lists approximately 630,000 distinct CDR3 sequences; 20% to 25% were seen once. The sequenced sample consisted of CD8+ T cells from PBMCs. These receptors all stem from a human donor in good health (CMV status not recorded). Some clones in this sample may be carry-over from other donors' samples.

In its sample, this clonotype was seen a few times. The gene calls are TRBV20-1 and TRBJ2-3; D might be TRBD1 (5 bases). The CDR3 has 15 residues. The ends were cut back, 0 bases at V and 2 bases at J, with 12 bases in the middle. Germline CDR1 DFQATT, CDR2 SNEGSKA (reference sequence). CDR3 region: CSARDRALSTDTQYF. The DNA of the CDR3 is TGCAGTGCTAGAGACAGGGCCCTTTCCACAGATACGCAGTATTTT.

The chain is built from TRBV7-9 and TRBJ1-2; D remains unclear. This CDR3 has 17 amino acids. Germline loops: CDR1 SEHNR, CDR2 FQNEAQ (reference sequence). With 3 bases removed from V and 5 bases from J, the gap between germline ends came to 22 bases. The CDR3 spells CASSFSSITRSRYGYTF. In nucleotides, the CDR3 is TGTGCCAGCAGCTTCAGTTCGATTACCCGGTCCCGGTATGGCTACACCTTC.

V usage is TRBV4-1 and J usage is TRBJ1-3, with D possibly matching TRBD1 (6 bases). Germline-derived CDR1 and CDR2 are MGHRA and YSYEKL. This CDR3 spans 15 amino acids. V was clipped by 4 bases and J by 2 bases, with 12 bases between them. CDR3 residues: CASSLSTGTGNTIYF. The DNA of the CDR3 is TGCGCCAGCAGCCTTTCGACAGGAACTGGAAACACCATATATTTT.

The chain couples TRBV9 to TRBJ2-1; D is tentatively TRBD1 or TRBD2 (6 bases each). CDR3 length: 13 residues. Germline CDR1 and CDR2: SGDLS and YYNGEE. Trimming removed 5 bases at V and 6 bases at J, with 12 bases between. The CDR3 is CASSRGGTNEQFF. The CDR3 nucleotides are TGTGCCAGCAGTCGAGGGGGGACCAATGAGCAGTTCTTC.

This clonotype was detected only a few times. J is TRBJ2-7 and V is TRBV12-3 or TRBV12-4; TRBD1 aligns across 10 bases. This CDR3 has 17 residues. The V gene end was trimmed by 3 bases and the J gene end by 3 bases; junction bases not matched to a gene: 11. DNA for the CDR3: TGTGCCAGCAGTTTCAGCCCCTCGAGGGACAGGGGCTACGAGCAGTACTTC. Translated, it gives CASSFSPSRDRGYEQYF.

This clonotype was recorded many times. This sequence joins TRBV7-6 and TRBJ2-5, with a possible D match to TRBD2 (7 bases). The CDR3 length is 16 residues. The germline gives CDR1 SGHVS, CDR2 FNYEAQ. V was trimmed by 2 bases and J by 5 bases, leaving 18 bases between them. The CDR3 DNA reads TGTGCCAGCAGCTTACCTCGGGCGGGGGCCGGGGAGACCCAGTACTTC. Its translation: CASSLPRAGAGETQYF.

The chain recombines TRBV20-1 with TRBJ2-7; D possibly corresponds to TRBD1 (6 bases). From germline, CDR1 is DFQATT and CDR2 SNEGSKA (reference sequence). V lost 5 bases to trimming and J lost 4 bases, with 21 bases between them. The CDR3 sequence is 15 residues long. The CDR3 region has the DNA TGCAGTGCTCAGAGTGTAGGTGGACAGTTATACGAGCAGTACGTC. This gives the protein CSAQSVGGQLYEQYV.

To note about this clonotype: One end of the junction does not line up with germline, which may come from a read error. CDR3 in amino acids: CASSQESRVVNEQFF. The CDR3 DNA follows: TGTGCCAGCAGTCAAGAAAGCAGGGTCGTCAATGAGCAGTTCTTC. The chain couples TRBV4-2 to TRBJ2-1, with TRBD1 as a possible D gene (5 bases). CDR1 LGHNA and CDR2 YNFKEQ come from the germline V gene. The CDR3 contains 15 residues.

The J gene is TRBJ2-7, the V gene TRBV20-1; 10 bases match TRBD1. The germline CDR1 and CDR2 sequences are DFQATT and SNEGSKA (reference sequence). The CDR3 is 13 amino acids. Germline trimming cut 3 bases from V and 3 bases from J; bases unmatched to any gene: 2. CDR3 protein: CSASWDRGYEQYF. In DNA form, the CDR3 reads TGCAGTGCTAGCTGGGACAGGGGCTACGAGCAGTACTTC.